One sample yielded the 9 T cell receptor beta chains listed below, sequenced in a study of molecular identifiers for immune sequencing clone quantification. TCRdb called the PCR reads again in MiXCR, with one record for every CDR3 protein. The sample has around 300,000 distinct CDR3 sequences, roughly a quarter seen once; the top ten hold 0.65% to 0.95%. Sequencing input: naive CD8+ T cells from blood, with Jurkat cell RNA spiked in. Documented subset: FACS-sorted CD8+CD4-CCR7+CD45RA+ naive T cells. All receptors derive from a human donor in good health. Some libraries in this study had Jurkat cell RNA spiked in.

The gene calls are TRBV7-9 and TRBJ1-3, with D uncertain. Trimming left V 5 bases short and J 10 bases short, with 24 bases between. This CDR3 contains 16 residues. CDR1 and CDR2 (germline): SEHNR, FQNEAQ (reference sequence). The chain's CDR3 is CASSPLIGSAIRTIYF. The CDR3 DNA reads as TGTGCCAGCAGCCCCCTTATTGGCAGTGCAATTAGGACCATATATTTT. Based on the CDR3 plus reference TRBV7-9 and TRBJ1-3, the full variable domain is DTGVSQNPRHKITKRGQNVTFRCDPISEHNRLYWYRQTLGQGPEFLTYFQNEAQLEKSRLLSDRFSAERPKGSFSTLEIQRTEQGDSAMYLCASSPLIGSAIRTIYFGEGSWLTVV.

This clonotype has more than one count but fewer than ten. CDR3 sequence (DNA): TGCGCCAGCAGCCAACCCACGGACAGGTCTCTAGCCAAAAACATTCAGTACTTC. Protein sequence: CASSQPTDRSLAKNIQYF. The gene calls are TRBV4-1 and TRBJ2-4; the match to TRBD1 covers 7 bases. CDR1 and CDR2 (germline): MGHRA, YSYEKL. Trimming at V came to 2 bases and at J to 0 bases, leaving 10 bases not matched to a gene. The CDR3 spans 18 residues.

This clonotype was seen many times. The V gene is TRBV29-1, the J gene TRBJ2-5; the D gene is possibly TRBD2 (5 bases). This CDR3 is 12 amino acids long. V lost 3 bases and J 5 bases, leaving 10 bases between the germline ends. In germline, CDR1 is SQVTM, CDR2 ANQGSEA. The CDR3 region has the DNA TGCAGCGTTGATGAGGGTATCGAGACCCAGTACTTC. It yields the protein CSVDEGIETQYF. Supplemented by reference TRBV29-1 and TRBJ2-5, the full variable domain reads SAVISQKPSRDICQRGTSLTIQCQVDSQVTMMFWYRQQPGQSLTLIATANQGSEATYESGFVIDKFPISRPNLTFSTLTVSNMSPEDSSIYLCSVDEGIETQYFGPGTRLLVL.

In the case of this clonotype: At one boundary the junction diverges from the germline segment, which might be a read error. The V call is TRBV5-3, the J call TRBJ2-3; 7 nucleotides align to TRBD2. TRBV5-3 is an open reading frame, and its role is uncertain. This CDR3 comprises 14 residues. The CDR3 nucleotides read TGTGCCAGCAGCTCGGGACTACACACAGATACGCAGTATTTT. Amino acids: CASSSGLHTDTQYF.

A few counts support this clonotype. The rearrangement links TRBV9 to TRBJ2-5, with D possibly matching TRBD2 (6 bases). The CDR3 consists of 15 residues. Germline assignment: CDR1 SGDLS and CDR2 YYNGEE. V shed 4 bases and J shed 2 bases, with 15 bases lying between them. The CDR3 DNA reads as TGTGCCAGCAGCCGCGGGGAAACAGGACAAGAGACCCAGTACTTC. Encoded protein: CASSRGETGQETQYF.

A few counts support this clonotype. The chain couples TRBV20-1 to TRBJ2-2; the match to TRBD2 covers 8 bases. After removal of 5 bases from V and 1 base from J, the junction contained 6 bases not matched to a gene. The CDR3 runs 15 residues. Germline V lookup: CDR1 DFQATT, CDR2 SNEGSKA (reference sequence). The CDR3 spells CSAHGGDLNTGELFF. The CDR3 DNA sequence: TGCAGTGCTCACGGGGGGGACTTGAACACCGGGGAGCTGTTTTTT.

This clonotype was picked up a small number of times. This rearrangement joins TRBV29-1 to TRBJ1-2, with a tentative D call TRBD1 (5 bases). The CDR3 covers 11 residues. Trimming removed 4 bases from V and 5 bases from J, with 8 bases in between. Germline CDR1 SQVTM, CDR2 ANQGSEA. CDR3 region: CSVVTAYGYTF. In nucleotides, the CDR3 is TGCAGCGTTGTGACAGCTTATGGCTACACCTTC.

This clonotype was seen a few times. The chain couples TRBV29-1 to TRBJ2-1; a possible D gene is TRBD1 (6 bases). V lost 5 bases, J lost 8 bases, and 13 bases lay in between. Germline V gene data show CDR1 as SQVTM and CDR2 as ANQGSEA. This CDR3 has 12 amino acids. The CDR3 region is CSVPPRGDEQFF. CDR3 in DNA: TGCAGCGTTCCCCCCAGGGGCGATGAGCAGTTCTTC.

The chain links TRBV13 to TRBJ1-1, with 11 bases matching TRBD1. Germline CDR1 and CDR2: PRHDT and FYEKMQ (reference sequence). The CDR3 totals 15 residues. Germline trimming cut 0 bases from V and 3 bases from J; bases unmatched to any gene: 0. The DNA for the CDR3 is TGTGCCAGCAGCTTAGGGGGACAGGGGGACACTGAAGCTTTCTTT. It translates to CASSLGGQGDTEAFF.